This T cell receptor (beta chain) was documented in a study of cytomegalovirus exposure and HLA in healthy donors. The CDR3 is 13 residues long. After removal of 7 bases from V and 11 bases from J, the junction contained 15 bases not matched to a gene. The germline V gene encodes CDR1 SQVTM and CDR2 ANQGSEA. This clone was seen a handful of times. In the PCR, 60 Vbeta and 13 Jbeta primers were used. Assay used: immunoSEQ multiplex PCR; TCRdb lists only in-frame clones, some missing. The sample lists about 65,000 clones; around 73% were seen once. The rearrangement joins TRBV29-1 to TRBJ1-1; 8 nucleotides match TRBD1. The specimen sequenced was PBMCs. The receptor was derived from a girl aged 10-17 years in good health and CMV-seropositive. The CDR3 sequence: CSASGTGPIGAFF. In DNA, the CDR3 is TGCAGCGCCTCCGGGACAGGACCTATCGGGGCTTTCTTT. Looking up the rest from reference TRBV29-1 and TRBJ1-1 gives the full variable domain: SAVISQKPSRDICQRGTSLTIQCQVDSQVTMMFWYRQQPGQSLTLIATANQGSEATYESGFVIDKFPISRPNLTFSTLTVSNMSPEDSSIYLCSASGTGPIGAFFGQGTRLTVV.